This TCR beta chain appears in the sequencing data of a study of CXCR3-negative and CXCR3-positive naive CD8 T cells. CDR3 length: 13 amino acids. From germline, CDR1 is SEHNR and CDR2 FQNEAQ (reference sequence). UMI-labeled 5' RACE yielded the TRB cDNA libraries. From its re-call of the 5' RACE reads, TCRdb lists each CDR3 protein once, without DNA. The sample totals roughly 48,000 distinct CDR3 sequences. This chain connects TRBV7-9 to TRBJ1-1. This clonotype was obtained from a human donor in good health. Some clones in this sample may be carry-over from other donors' samples. What was sequenced was memory CD8+ T cells from blood. This CDR3 reads CASSFDWNTEAFF.